These T cell receptor beta chains were read from a single sample in a study of OX40 agonist ivuxolimab in advanced cancers. Measured with immunoSEQ multiplex PCR; TCRdb has only the in-frame clones, and not every one. The sample gives roughly 30,000 clones, around 87% of which show up once; roughly 29% is in the top ten. The sample here was CD4+ or CD8+ T cells sorted from blood, taken in a trial of the OX40 agonist ivuxolimab. These receptors were obtained from an adult with an advanced solid tumor such as melanoma, head and neck, liver or kidney cancer. The CDR3 runs from the conserved cysteine through the conserved F or W. The order of the fields is V gene, J gene, CDR3 protein.

v_gene: TRBV5-4
j_gene: TRBJ2-1
CDR3aa: CASSLRGLGNEQFF

v_gene: TRBV27
j_gene: TRBJ1-2
CDR3aa: CASSLSIGGDGYTF

v_gene: TRBV27
j_gene: TRBJ2-7
CDR3aa: CASSRTLSAYEQYF

v_gene: TRBV27
j_gene: TRBJ2-3
CDR3aa: CASSYPGGNRDTQYF

v_gene: TRBV19
j_gene: TRBJ2-3
CDR3aa: CASSTQTSGRLTDTQYF

v_gene: TRBV10-3
j_gene: TRBJ1-2
CDR3aa: CASSAGTGFYGYTF

v_gene: TRBV2
j_gene: TRBJ1-2
CDR3aa: CASRAGKWSDGYTF

v_gene: TRBV5-4
j_gene: TRBJ1-2
CDR3aa: CASSLVRGDVDGYTF

v_gene: TRBV7-9
j_gene: TRBJ1-1
CDR3aa: CASRDPMDTEAFF

v_gene: TRBV7-3
j_gene: TRBJ2-1
CDR3aa: CASSYWGRAPYNEQFF

v_gene: TRBV4-1
j_gene: TRBJ1-5
CDR3aa: CASSEGQGGNQPQHF

v_gene: TRBV7-9
j_gene: TRBJ2-2
CDR3aa: CASSPTDRGVAGELFF

v_gene: TRBV6-5
j_gene: TRBJ2-2
CDR3aa: CASSYSIGRESGELFF

v_gene: TRBV27
j_gene: TRBJ2-7
CDR3aa: CASTGTGAAYEQYF

v_gene: TRBV19
j_gene: TRBJ1-6
CDR3aa: CASTPGTGVVPPLHF

v_gene: TRBV18
j_gene: TRBJ1-3
CDR3aa: CASSPPWAASGNTIYF

v_gene: TRBV19
j_gene: TRBJ1-4
CDR3aa: CASSWDREGEKLFF

v_gene: TRBV27
j_gene: TRBJ1-5
CDR3aa: CASSLGGPGLGQPQHF

v_gene: TRBV9
j_gene: TRBJ2-2
CDR3aa: CASSGTSGGYNTGELFF

v_gene: TRBV7-2
j_gene: TRBJ2-7
CDR3aa: CASSFSGASYEQYF

v_gene: TRBV27
j_gene: TRBJ2-7
CDR3aa: CASRSGAVEQYF

v_gene: TRBV2
j_gene: TRBJ2-7
CDR3aa: CATGTDYSYEQYF

v_gene: TRBV4-2
j_gene: TRBJ1-5
CDR3aa: CASSQVLAANQPQHF

v_gene: TRBV28
j_gene: TRBJ1-5
CDR3aa: CASSFPGTHNQPQHF

v_gene: TRBV5-6
j_gene: TRBJ1-2
CDR3aa: CASSQTGYGYTF

v_gene: TRBV11-3
j_gene: TRBJ2-1
CDR3aa: CASSVTGLAGGEQFF

v_gene: TRBV6-6
j_gene: TRBJ1-1
CDR3aa: CASSHQLGTELEAFF

v_gene: TRBV4-1
j_gene: TRBJ2-5
CDR3aa: CASSQGPRERRTSETQYF

v_gene: TRBV7-2
j_gene: TRBJ2-5
CDR3aa: CASSLASQETQYF

v_gene: TRBV5-8
j_gene: TRBJ2-6
CDR3aa: CASSEGQVPSGANVLTF

v_gene: TRBV6-5
j_gene: TRBJ2-3
CDR3aa: CASSYSGLDTQYF

v_gene: TRBV15
j_gene: TRBJ1-3
CDR3aa: CATSRAMESGNTIYF

v_gene: TRBV9
j_gene: TRBJ2-3
CDR3aa: CASSVAKRADTQYF

v_gene: TRBV7-2
j_gene: TRBJ2-7
CDR3aa: CASSLSDITYEQYF

v_gene: TRBV4-1
j_gene: TRBJ1-2
CDR3aa: CASSQLTGRWYGYTF

v_gene: TRBV7-2
j_gene: TRBJ2-1
CDR3aa: CASSELAEQFF

v_gene: TRBV19
j_gene: TRBJ1-5
CDR3aa: CASRRVFNQPQHF

v_gene: TRBV7-8
j_gene: TRBJ2-2
CDR3aa: CASIDTGELFF

v_gene: TRBV5-1
j_gene: TRBJ2-3
CDR3aa: CASRFTPWADTQYF

v_gene: TRBV6-5
j_gene: TRBJ2-7
CDR3aa: CASSYSTYEQYF

v_gene: TRBV4-1
j_gene: TRBJ2-3
CDR3aa: CASSQENREYGDTQYF

v_gene: TRBV9
j_gene: TRBJ2-1
CDR3aa: CASSPWGENYNEQFF

v_gene: TRBV5-1
j_gene: TRBJ2-1
CDR3aa: CASSLIKDHEQFF

v_gene: TRBV7-9
j_gene: TRBJ2-5
CDR3aa: CASSITGTPDGETQYF

v_gene: TRBV27
j_gene: TRBJ1-5
CDR3aa: CASARTGRTSNQPQHF

v_gene: TRBV19
j_gene: TRBJ1-3
CDR3aa: CASSILDYSGNTIYF

v_gene: TRBV2
j_gene: TRBJ2-7
CDR3aa: CASTYRAPYEQYF

v_gene: TRBV10-2
j_gene: TRBJ1-2
CDR3aa: CASGSGSLRDEANYGYTF

v_gene: TRBV5-1
j_gene: TRBJ1-1
CDR3aa: CASSYTGDEAFF

v_gene: TRBV18
j_gene: TRBJ2-1
CDR3aa: CASSPPEETSENNEQFF

v_gene: TRBV7-9
j_gene: TRBJ2-4
CDR3aa: CASSLVQAKNIQYF

v_gene: TRBV7-8
j_gene: TRBJ2-7
CDR3aa: CASSPGVPYEQYF

v_gene: TRBV27
j_gene: TRBJ2-1
CDR3aa: CASSFWQWDRDNEQFF

v_gene: TRBV21-1
j_gene: TRBJ2-3
CDR3aa: CASSKARAASTDTQYF

v_gene: TRBV6-5
j_gene: TRBJ2-7
CDR3aa: CASSYRTSGTYEQYF

v_gene: TRBV7-9
j_gene: TRBJ2-7
CDR3aa: CASGEGSSSYEQYF

v_gene: TRBV27
j_gene: TRBJ2-2
CDR3aa: CASSSTGELFF

v_gene: TRBV7-3
j_gene: TRBJ1-1
CDR3aa: CASSPTGTAEAFF

v_gene: TRBV11-2
j_gene: TRBJ2-1
CDR3aa: CASSLSAGAGSYNEQFF